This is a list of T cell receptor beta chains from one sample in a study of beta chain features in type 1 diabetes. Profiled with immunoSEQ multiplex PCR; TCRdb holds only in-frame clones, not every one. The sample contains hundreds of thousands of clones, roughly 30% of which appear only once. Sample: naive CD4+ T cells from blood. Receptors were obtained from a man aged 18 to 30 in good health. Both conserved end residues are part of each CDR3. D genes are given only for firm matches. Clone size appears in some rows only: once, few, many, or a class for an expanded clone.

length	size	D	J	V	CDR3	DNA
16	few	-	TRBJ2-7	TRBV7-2	CASSTGGGNWPYEQYF	TGTGCCAGCAGTACGGGGGGCGGAAATTGGCCCTACGAGCAGTACTTC
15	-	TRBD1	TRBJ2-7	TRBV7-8	CASSTRQGAPYEQYF	TGTGCCAGCAGCACGAGACAGGGGGCGCCTTACGAGCAGTACTTC
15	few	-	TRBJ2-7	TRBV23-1	CASSQSGPASYEQYF	TGCGCCAGCAGTCAAAGTGGCCCAGCATCCTACGAGCAGTACTTC
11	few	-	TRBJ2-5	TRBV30	CAWKSRETQYF	TGTGCCTGGAAGTCAAGGGAGACCCAGTACTTC
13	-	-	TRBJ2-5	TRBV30	CAWSVRREETQYF	TGTGCCTGGAGTGTACGAAGGGAAGAGACCCAGTACTTC
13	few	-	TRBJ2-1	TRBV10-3	CAISERISNEQFF	TGTGCCATCAGTGAGAGGATTTCCAATGAGCAGTTCTTC
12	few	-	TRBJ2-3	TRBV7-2	CASRGDTDTQYF	TGTGCCAGCAGAGGTGACACAGATACGCAGTATTTT
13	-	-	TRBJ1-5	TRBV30	CAWSVREDQPQHF	TGTGCCTGGAGTGTTCGCGAGGATCAGCCCCAGCATTTT
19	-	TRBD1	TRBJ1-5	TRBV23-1	CASSQLLDRAGKSNQPQHF	TGCGCCAGCAGTCAACTACTCGACAGGGCAGGAAAGAGCAATCAGCCCCAGCATTTT
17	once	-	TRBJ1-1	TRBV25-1	CASSPQTGFGGNTEAFF	TGTGCCAGCAGTCCGCAGACAGGATTTGGGGGAAACACTGAAGCTTTCTTT
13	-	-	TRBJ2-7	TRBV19	CATRDWSSYEQYF	TGTGCCACCCGGGACTGGAGCTCCTACGAGCAGTACTTC
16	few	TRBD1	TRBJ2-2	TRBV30	CAWSFQGTVFTGELFF	TGTGCCTGGAGTTTCCAGGGGACAGTATTCACCGGGGAGCTGTTTTTT
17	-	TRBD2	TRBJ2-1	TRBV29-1	CSVEDTSGSVTYNEQFF	TGCAGCGTTGAAGACACTAGCGGGAGTGTGACCTACAATGAGCAGTTCTTC